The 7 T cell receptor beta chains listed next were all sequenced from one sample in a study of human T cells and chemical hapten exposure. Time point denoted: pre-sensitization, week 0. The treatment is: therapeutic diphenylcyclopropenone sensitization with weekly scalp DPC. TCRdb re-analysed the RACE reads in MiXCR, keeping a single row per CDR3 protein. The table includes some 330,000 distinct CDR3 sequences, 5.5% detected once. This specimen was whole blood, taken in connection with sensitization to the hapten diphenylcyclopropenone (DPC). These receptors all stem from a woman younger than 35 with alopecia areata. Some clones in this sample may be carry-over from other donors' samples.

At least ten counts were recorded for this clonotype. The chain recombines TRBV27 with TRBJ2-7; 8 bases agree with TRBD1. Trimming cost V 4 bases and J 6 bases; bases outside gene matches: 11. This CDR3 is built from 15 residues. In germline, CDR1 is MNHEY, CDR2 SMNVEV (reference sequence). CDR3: CASSSSRTGSVEQYF. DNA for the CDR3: TGTGCCAGCAGTTCCTCACGGACAGGGAGCGTCGAGCAGTACTTC.

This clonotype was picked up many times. This chain's CDR3 is CAISELAETQETQYF. In nucleotides, the CDR3 is TGTGCCATCAGTGAGCTGGCTGAGACTCAAGAGACCCAGTACTTC. The rearrangement links TRBV10-3 to TRBJ2-5, with D unresolved. V shed 2 bases and J shed 2 bases, with 12 bases lying between them. This CDR3 region has 15 residues. Germline V gene lookup returns CDR1 ENHRY and CDR2 SYGVKD.

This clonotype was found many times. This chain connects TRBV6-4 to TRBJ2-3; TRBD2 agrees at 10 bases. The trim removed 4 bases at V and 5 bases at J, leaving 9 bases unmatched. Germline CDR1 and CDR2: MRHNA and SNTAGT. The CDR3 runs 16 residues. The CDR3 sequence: CASSAESGGAVDTQYF. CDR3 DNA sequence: TGTGCCAGCAGTGCGGAAAGCGGGGGGGCCGTAGATACGCAGTATTTT.

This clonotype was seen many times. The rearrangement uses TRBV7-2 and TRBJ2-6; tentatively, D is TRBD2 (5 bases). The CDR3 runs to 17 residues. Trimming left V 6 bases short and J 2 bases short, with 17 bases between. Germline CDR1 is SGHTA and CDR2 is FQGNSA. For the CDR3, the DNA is TGTGCCAGCAGACTAGTGGCGGATATAGCTGGGGCCAACGTCCTGACTTTC. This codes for CASRLVADIAGANVLTF.

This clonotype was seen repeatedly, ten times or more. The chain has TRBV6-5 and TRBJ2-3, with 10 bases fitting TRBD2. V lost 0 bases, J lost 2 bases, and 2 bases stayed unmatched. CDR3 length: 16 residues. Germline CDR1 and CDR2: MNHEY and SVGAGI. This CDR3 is CASSYSTSGNTDTQYF. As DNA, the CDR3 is TGTGCCAGCAGTTACTCCACTAGCGGGAACACAGATACGCAGTATTTT.

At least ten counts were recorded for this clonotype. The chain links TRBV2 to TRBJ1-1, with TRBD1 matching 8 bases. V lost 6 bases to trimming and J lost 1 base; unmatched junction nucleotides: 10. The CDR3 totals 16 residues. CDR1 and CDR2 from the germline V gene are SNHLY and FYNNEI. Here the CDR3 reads CASSLQGEPSNTEAFF. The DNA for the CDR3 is TGTGCCAGCAGCTTACAGGGGGAACCCTCGAACACTGAAGCTTTCTTT.

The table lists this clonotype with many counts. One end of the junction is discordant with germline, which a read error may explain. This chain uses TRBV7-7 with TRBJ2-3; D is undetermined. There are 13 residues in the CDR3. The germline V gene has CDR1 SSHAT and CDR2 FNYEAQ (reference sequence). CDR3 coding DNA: TGTGCTAGCAGCCCGGCGTGGGGTGATACGCAGTATTTT. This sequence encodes CASSPAWGDTQYF.